This TCR beta chain emerged from a study of T-cell reconstitution after alpha-beta-depleted transplantation in children. This CDR3 comprises 14 residues. Per germline, CDR1 DFQATT and CDR2 SNEGSKA (reference sequence). V gave up 3 bases and J gave up 2 bases, with 12 bases separating them. This clonotype was picked up many times. This sample's TCRbeta library carried unique molecular identifier barcodes. MiXCR was run by TCRdb on the PCR reads, yielding one entry per CDR3 protein. This sample yields about 600,000 distinct CDR3 sequences, of which over 9.5% are seen a single time; less than 5% belongs to the top ten.

The sequence derives from a human donor who donated a stem cell graft to a child with acute myeloid leukemia. This material consisted of PBMCs from the stem cell graft donor, taken from the stem cell graft. The chain couples TRBV20-1 to TRBJ2-3; D possibly corresponds to TRBD1 (6 bases). The CDR3 reads CSASRTANTDTQYF. The CDR3 region has the DNA TGCAGTGCTAGCCGGACAGCAAACACAGATACGCAGTATTTT.